One and the same sample provided the 11 T cell receptor beta chains below, sequenced in a study of shared clonotypes between healthy human individuals. Produced via immunoSEQ multiplex PCR; TCRdb's table is partial and in-frame only. The sample includes some 2,000,000 clones, roughly 94% of them seen just once. Sequencing was done on a sample of naive CD4+ T cells sorted from blood. Indicated subset: CD45RA+ positively selected. These receptor sequences come from a man aged 18 to 29 in good health.

This chain connects TRBV7-9 to TRBJ1-2; D may be TRBD1 (6 bases). The germline V and J ends were trimmed by 9 bases and 4 bases, with 15 bases remaining between them. This CDR3 has 13 amino acids. The germline CDR1 and CDR2 sequences are SEHNR and FQNEAQ (reference sequence). CDR3 sequence reads: CASSDSDVYGYTF. The CDR3 coding sequence is TGTGCCAGTTCGGACAGCGACGTCTATGGCTACACCTTC.

About this clone: This same CDR3 is encoded by further DNA sequences in the sample. The chain is built from TRBV7-2 and TRBJ1-3; 11 nucleotides line up with TRBD1. The CDR3 loop spans 14 amino acids. V trimming: 5 bases; J trimming: 7 bases; junction bases outside the gene matches: 4. CDR1 SGHTA and CDR2 FQGNSA come from the germline V gene. CDR3 in DNA: TGTGCCAGCAGCCTTGGGACAGGGGGTAACACCATATATTTT. This gives the protein CASSLGTGGNTIYF.

The gene calls are TRBV6-5 and TRBJ2-3; D unclear. Germline lookup yields CDR1 MNHEY and CDR2 SVGAGI. The CDR3 covers 12 residues. Trimming stripped 6 bases from V and 2 bases from J, with 6 bases between. The CDR3 DNA reads as TGTGCCAGCAGGGGAAACACAGATACGCAGTATTTT. Translating it yields CASRGNTDTQYF.

The gene calls are TRBV7-2 and TRBJ2-7, with 7 nucleotides matching TRBD1. The CDR3 length is 13 residues. The V gene end was trimmed by 2 bases and the J gene end by 5 bases; junction bases not matched to a gene: 3. The germline V gene encodes CDR1 SGHTA and CDR2 FQGNSA. This CDR3 reads CASSLWDSNEQYF. DNA for the CDR3: TGTGCCAGCAGCTTATGGGACAGCAACGAGCAGTACTTC. Full variable domain (rest looked up from reference TRBV7-2 and TRBJ2-7): GAGVSQSPSNKVTEKGKDVELRCDPISGHTALYWYRQSLGQGLEFLIYFQGNSAPDKSGLPSDRFSAERTGGSVSTLTIQRTQQEDSAVYLCASSLWDSNEQYFGPGTRLTVT.

This chain uses TRBV4-1 with TRBJ1-4; possible D gene TRBD1, 6 bases. With 1 base removed from V and 3 bases from J, the gap between germline ends came to 15 bases. This CDR3 comprises 17 residues. Germline values: CDR1 MGHRA, CDR2 YSYEKL. CDR3 coding DNA: TGCGCCAGCAGCCAAGTTTTCCCCGGACAGCCTAATGAAAAACTGTTTTTT. It yields the protein CASSQVFPGQPNEKLFF.

Remarks on this clone: This specimen includes other DNA sequences encoding the same CDR3. The DNA of the CDR3 is TGTGCCAGCAGTGGCGCCTACGAGCAGTACTTC. Protein: CASSGAYEQYF. The chain has TRBV2 and TRBJ2-7; no clear D gene. In germline, CDR1 is SNHLY, CDR2 FYNNEI. The CDR3 runs to 11 residues. V dropped 4 bases and J dropped 2 bases, with 3 bases sitting between them.

The J gene is TRBJ1-2, the V gene TRBV14; 10 bases map to TRBD1. This CDR3 comprises 16 residues. The V segment lost 1 base and the J segment 7 bases; nucleotides outside the gene matches: 9. CDR1 SGHDN and CDR2 FVKESK come from the germline V gene. The CDR3 nucleotides read TGTGCCAGCAGCCAAGGTGTTGGGACAGGGGTTCTTGGCTACACCTTC. Residues: CASSQGVGTGVLGYTF.

In the case of this clone: Germline and junction disagree at one end, which may indicate a read error. The rearrangement links TRBV7-7 to TRBJ2-7, with TRBD1 matching over 8 bases. The CDR3 spans 14 residues. Per germline, CDR1 SSHAT and CDR2 FNYEAQ (reference sequence). The CDR3 spells CASSPGTGNNEQYF. The CDR3 DNA reads TGTGCTAGCAGCCCCGGGACAGGAAATAACGAGCAGTACTTC. Based on the CDR3 plus reference TRBV7-7 and TRBJ2-7, the full variable domain is GAGVSQSPRYKVTKRGQDVTLRCDPISSHATLYWYQQALGQGPEFLTYFNYEAQPDKSGLPSDRFSAERPEGSISTLTIQRTEQRDSAMYRCASSPGTGNNEQYFGPGTRLTVT.

A note on this clone: This CDR3 is also generated by other DNA sequences in the sample. The CDR3 bases are TGTGCCAGCAGCCGCGACAGGGCCCAGGAGACCCAGTACTTC. This gives the protein CASSRDRAQETQYF. The chain links TRBV7-2 to TRBJ2-5, with 7 bases that match TRBD1. The CDR3 runs 14 residues. The germline CDR1 and CDR2 sequences are SGHTA and FQGNSA. V shed 5 bases and J 5 bases; nucleotides not matched to a gene: 8.

This clone was counted once. V usage is TRBV6-1 and J usage is TRBJ1-2; D is undetermined. Looked up from germline, CDR1 is MNHNS and CDR2 is SASEGT. Deletions cut 0 bases from V and 0 bases from J, with 5 bases between. This CDR3 contains 14 residues. The CDR3 DNA reads as TGTGCCAGCAGTGAAGCCCAGCCTAACTATGGCTACACCTTC. Translated, it gives CASSEAQPNYGYTF.

V is TRBV29-1 and J is TRBJ1-2, with 7 nucleotides matching TRBD1. The trim removed 6 bases at V and 2 bases at J, leaving 15 bases unmatched. The germline V gene encodes CDR1 SQVTM and CDR2 ANQGSEA. CDR3 length: 16 amino acids. The DNA for the CDR3 is TGCAGCGTCGCCGAACCTGACAGGGTAGGAAACTATGGCTACACCTTC. It encodes CSVAEPDRVGNYGYTF.